This paragraph reports one T cell receptor beta chain. Its matching antigen is unknown. This CDR3 region has 13 residues. Germline values: CDR1 SGHRS, CDR2 YFSETQ. J gave up 4 bases and V 4 bases, and 3 bases lay outside the gene matches. This sample stems from a study of regulatory dendritic cells for organ transplantation. Whole-study findings and limits: Between individuals, the alloreactive memory CD8+ T cell pool differed considerably. Among resting subsets, memory CD8+ cells contained the most alloreactive clonotypes. Mature dendritic cells appeared to drive more memory CD8+ clonal expansion than regulatory ones.

Profiled with immunoSEQ multiplex PCR; TCRdb holds only in-frame clones, not every one. The sample lists 20,000 to 25,000 clones; 74% were seen once. V gene TRBV5-1 combines with J gene TRBJ1-2; TRBD1 agrees at 8 bases. Sequencing used memory CD4+ T cells from blood. Sample subset: CD45RO+ memory T cells. This TCR was sampled from a human donor in good health. The CDR3 loop is CASSADRVYGYTF. The CDR3 nucleotides read TGCGCCAGCAGCGCGGACAGGGTCTATGGCTACACCTTC. The variable domain in full, completed from reference TRBV5-1 and TRBJ1-2, reads KAGVTQTPRYLIKTRGQQVTLSCSPISGHRSVSWYQQTPGQGLQFLFEYFSETQRNKGNFPGRFSGRQFSNSRSEMNVSTLELGDSALYLCASSADRVYGYTFGSGTRLTVV.